Below, 26 T cell receptor beta chains from the same sample are listed, as sequenced in a study of blood T cell repertoires in COVID-19 (dated by TCRdb to 2018 to 2020). The method behind the library was the immunoSEQ multiplex PCR assay. Here the immuneACCESS table is served through TCRdb, limited to in-frame sequences with V and J called. Missing clones are a known gap in these copies; in checked studies unresolved V genes cover under half, and the rest lacks a known reason. The sample table contains roughly 200,000 clones; only one count was recorded for about nine tenths of them. The top ten constitute approximately 7.3% of the sample. Sequences were obtained from PBMCs or T cells enriched from blood (not recorded which). The receptors were sampled from a man aged 25 to 40 in a cohort exposed to, infected with or recovered from COVID-19 (not recorded which).

The rearrangement uses TRBV18 and TRBJ2-3; 7 bases fit TRBD1. The ends lost 4 bases at V and 0 bases at J; junction bases unmatched: 4. Germline V gene lookup returns CDR1 KGHSH and CDR2 LQKENI. This CDR3 region has 15 residues. CDR3 in DNA: TGTGCCAGCTCACTTACAGGGGCTAGCACAGATACGCAGTATTTT. Translating it yields CASSLTGASTDTQYF.

The chain couples TRBV6-6 to TRBJ2-1; D uncertain. Germline CDR1 MNHNY, CDR2 SVGAGI (reference sequence). The CDR3 covers 11 residues. V shed 6 bases and J shed 13 bases, with 13 bases lying between them. The chain's CDR3 is CASSPSVRQFF. CDR3 nucleotides: TGTGCCAGCAGCCCTAGTGTGAGACAGTTCTTC.

This chain joins TRBV24-1 and TRBJ2-7; D call uncertain. There are 15 residues in the CDR3. Germline V CDR1 and CDR2: KGHDR, SFDVKD. Trimming removed 3 bases from V and 3 bases from J, with 14 bases in between. This CDR3 reads CATSDKTTPDYEQYF. DNA of the CDR3: TGTGCCACCAGTGATAAAACCACACCAGACTACGAGCAGTACTTC.

V gene TRBV5-6 combines with J gene TRBJ2-5; possible D gene TRBD1, 5 bases. V gave up 2 bases and J gave up 1 base, with 12 bases separating them. Germline CDR1 is SGHDT and CDR2 is YYEEEE. This CDR3 contains 15 residues. The CDR3: CASSFGRAVQETQYF. The CDR3 DNA is TGTGCCAGCAGCTTTGGCAGGGCCGTCCAAGAGACCCAGTACTTC.

The gene calls are TRBV28 and TRBJ1-2, with D perhaps matching TRBD1 (6 bases). The CDR3 loop spans 16 amino acids. The germline gives CDR1 MDHEN, CDR2 SYDVKM. V dropped 2 bases and J dropped 6 bases, with 19 bases sitting between them. DNA of the CDR3: TGTGCCAGCAGTTTACTTTCAGGGGCCCAGGGGCATGGCTACACCTTC. Translated: CASSLLSGAQGHGYTF.

The chain is built from TRBV28 and TRBJ2-1; D remains ambiguous. Trimming removed 1 base at V and 0 bases at J, with 13 bases between. Per germline, CDR1 MDHEN and CDR2 SYDVKM. This CDR3 comprises 17 residues. DNA of the CDR3: TGTGCCAGCAGTTTATCTAACGCCCGGAGCTCCTACAATGAGCAGTTCTTC. Protein sequence: CASSLSNARSSYNEQFF.

This sequence joins TRBV29-1 and TRBJ2-7; 7 nucleotides align to TRBD1. Germline V gene data show CDR1 as SQVTM and CDR2 as ANQGSEA. After removal of 4 bases from V and 6 bases from J, the junction contained 9 bases not matched to a gene. CDR3 length: 13 residues. The CDR3 here is CSVVGQARGEQYF. The CDR3 DNA sequence: TGCAGCGTTGTCGGACAGGCTCGGGGCGAGCAGTACTTC.

This clone has more than one count but fewer than ten. The V and J genes are TRBV11-2 and TRBJ2-7; 8 bases agree with TRBD1. V lost 3 bases and J lost 0; bases outside the gene matches: 4. Germline CDR1 SGHAT, CDR2 FQNNGV. CDR3 length: 15 residues. CDR3 DNA sequence: TGTGCCAGCAGCTTTAGACAGGGGAGCTCCTACGAGCAGTACTTC. This encodes CASSFRQGSSYEQYF.

The chain recombines TRBV9 with TRBJ1-1, with D uncertain. CDR1 is SGDLS and CDR2 is YYNGEE in the germline V gene. Trimming stripped 3 bases from V and 3 bases from J, with 21 bases between. This CDR3 has 17 residues. The CDR3 DNA is TGTGCCAGCAGCGCCCCAAGTAGGGAGTTTTCGGACACTGAAGCTTTCTTT. This sequence encodes CASSAPSREFSDTEAFF.

V gene TRBV28 combines with J gene TRBJ1-5, with no clear D. CDR1 is MDHEN, CDR2 SYDVKM, per germline. The V gene lost 2 bases and the J gene lost 0 bases, with 8 bases spanning the gap. There are 15 residues in the CDR3. The chain's CDR3 is CASSLVQYSNQPQHF. CDR3 nucleotides: TGTGCCAGCAGTTTAGTACAGTATAGCAATCAGCCCCAGCATTTT.

In its sample, this clone was seen a few times. This sequence joins TRBV15 and TRBJ2-7, with D possibly TRBD1 on 6 matching bases. CDR3 size: 14 residues. Trimming removed 0 bases from V and 3 bases from J, with 9 bases in between. Germline CDR1 LNHNV, CDR2 YYDKDF (reference sequence). The DNA of the CDR3 is TGTGCCACCAGCAGAGATCTGGACAGCTACGAGCAGTACTTC. Translation: CATSRDLDSYEQYF.

V usage is TRBV3-1 (or the pseudogene TRBV3-2) and J usage is TRBJ2-7; 11 bases line up with TRBD1. The CDR3 runs 13 residues. The ends lost 8 bases at V and 6 bases at J; junction bases unmatched: 6. Germline loops: CDR1 LGHDT, CDR2 YNNKEL (reference sequence). This CDR3 reads CASFGTGGGEQYF. DNA for the CDR3: TGTGCCAGCTTCGGGACAGGGGGTGGCGAGCAGTACTTC.

This chain uses TRBV27 with TRBJ2-7; 10 bases map to TRBD2. CDR1 MNHEY and CDR2 SMNVEV come from the germline V gene (reference sequence). Losses at the gene ends were 4 bases for V and 2 bases for J; bases not matched to a gene: 5. The CDR3 spans 15 residues. The CDR3 protein is CASSSPGLATYEQYF. Written as DNA, the CDR3 is TGTGCCAGCAGTTCACCGGGACTAGCGACCTACGAGCAGTACTTC.

This clone was observed a single time. The genes are TRBV29-1 and TRBJ2-2; D unclear. Between the trimmed V and J ends, which lost 4 bases and 5 bases, there was a span of 11 bases. Germline values: CDR1 SQVTM, CDR2 ANQGSEA. The CDR3 is 13 amino acids. In nucleotides, the CDR3 is TGCAGCGTTGGATATCCGGTTACCGGGGAGCTGTTTTTT. Its protein product is CSVGYPVTGELFF.

The CDR3 reads CASSAAGTENYGYTF. CDR3 in DNA: TGCGCCAGCAGCGCAGCCGGGACAGAGAACTATGGCTACACCTTC. This chain uses TRBV5-1 with TRBJ1-2, with 7 bases lining up with TRBD1. The V and J ends lost 4 bases and 2 bases, in that order; junction bases with no gene match: 8. This CDR3 has 15 residues. Germline V gene lookup returns CDR1 SGHRS and CDR2 YFSETQ.

This chain links TRBV5-1 with TRBJ2-5; possibly TRBD2 for D (5 bases). CDR1 is SGHRS, CDR2 YFSETQ, per germline. The length of the CDR3 is 15 residues. V was clipped by 0 bases and J by 1 base, with 10 bases between them. The CDR3: CASSLVGGLQETQYF. Written as DNA, the CDR3 is TGCGCCAGCAGCTTGGTGGGCGGGCTCCAAGAGACCCAGTACTTC.

The CDR3 here is CASSPLSRYEQFF. In DNA, the CDR3 is TGTGCCAGCAGTCCCCTTAGCCGCTATGAGCAGTTCTTC. V and J are TRBV6-5 and TRBJ2-1; the D is unclear. V lost 5 bases to trimming and J lost 8 bases, with 13 bases between them. The CDR3 runs to 13 residues. Germline CDR1 is MNHEY and CDR2 is SVGAGI.

This clone has only one observation. The chain is built from TRBV2 and TRBJ1-1; D uncertain. The germline gives CDR1 SNHLY, CDR2 FYNNEI. V was clipped by 6 bases and J by 4 bases, with 12 bases between them. This CDR3 contains 13 residues. CDR3 loop: CASRRLAGTEAFF. The CDR3 region has the DNA TGTGCCAGCAGACGACTGGCGGGCACTGAAGCTTTCTTT.

The rearrangement uses TRBV24-1 and TRBJ2-5; D possibly corresponds to TRBD2 (5 bases). Looked up from germline, CDR1 is KGHDR and CDR2 is SFDVKD. V lost 3 bases and J 4 bases, leaving 14 bases between the germline ends. The CDR3 consists of 15 residues. The CDR3 bases are TGTGCCACCAGTGATCGGGGAAGCCTGGGAGAGACCCAGTACTTC. Translating gives CATSDRGSLGETQYF.

As regards this clone: Mismatch with germline at one junction end may stem from a read error. This sequence joins TRBV7-7 and TRBJ2-2; 9 nucleotides align to TRBD2. The length of the CDR3 is 16 residues. Per germline, CDR1 SSHAT and CDR2 FNYEAQ (reference sequence). The DNA of the CDR3 is TGTGCTAGCAGCTTTAGCGGGGGCACGAACACCGGGGAGCTGTTTTTT. Protein sequence: CASSFSGGTNTGELFF.

The chain uses TRBV14 and TRBJ2-7, with 16 positions matching TRBD2. Germline loops: CDR1 SGHDN, CDR2 FVKESK. After removal of 3 bases from V and 4 bases from J, the junction contained 12 bases not matched to a gene. This CDR3 is 19 amino acids long. CDR3 in amino acids: CASSHFPGLAGGLTYEQYF. CDR3 sequence (DNA): TGTGCCAGCAGCCACTTCCCGGGACTAGCGGGAGGGCTTACTTACGAGCAGTACTTC.

This chain uses TRBV6-2 or TRBV6-3 with TRBJ2-1; D is unclear. Germline values: CDR1 MNHEY, CDR2 SVGEGT. The CDR3 is 15 residues long. The ends were cut back, 0 bases at V and 1 base at J, with 7 bases in the middle. The chain's CDR3 is CASSYSPGSYNEQFF. CDR3 sequence (DNA): TGTGCCAGCAGTTACTCGCCAGGTTCCTACAATGAGCAGTTCTTC.

This clone was seen a single time. This chain connects TRBV11-2 to TRBJ1-4, with 7 bases matching TRBD1. The CDR3 contains 16 residues. Germline CDR1 is SGHAT and CDR2 is FQNNGV. J lost 0 bases, V lost 3 bases, and 4 bases had no gene match. The CDR3 sequence: CASSLTGFATNEKLFF. The CDR3 DNA reads TGTGCCAGCAGCTTGACAGGGTTTGCAACTAATGAAAAACTGTTTTTT.

V is TRBV21-1 and J is TRBJ2-7; TRBD1 is the table's D call and was not checked against the DNA. TRBV21-1 is described as a pseudogene. This CDR3 has 14 amino acids. CDR3 bases: TGTGCCAGCAGCAAAGCTAACAGCTCCTACGAGCAGTACTTC. Amino acids: CASSKANSSYEQYF.

V usage is TRBV4-1 and J usage is TRBJ2-7; 7 positions match TRBD1. Germline values: CDR1 MGHRA, CDR2 YSYEKL. The CDR3 contains 18 residues. Germline trimming cut 0 bases from V and 1 base from J; bases unmatched to any gene: 12. Written as DNA, the CDR3 is TGCGCCAGCAGCCAAGAGGAGACAGGGCGCGCTCCATCCTACGAGCAGTACTTC. Its translation: CASSQEETGRAPSYEQYF.

V and J are TRBV29-1 and TRBJ1-2; D unresolved. Germline-derived CDR1 and CDR2 are SQVTM and ANQGSEA. V was pared by 3 bases and J by 8 bases, with 13 bases between. The CDR3 is 12 residues long. CDR3 sequence: CSVDPSARGYTF. The CDR3 DNA reads TGCAGCGTTGACCCTTCGGCGAGGGGCTACACCTTC.